A selection of T cell receptor beta chains follows, all from one sample in a study of blood T cell repertoires in COVID-19. The method was immunoSEQ multiplex PCR; TCRdb's version includes in-frame clones alone and lacks a portion of them. The sample carries under 250,000 clones, over 75% recorded once. The sample consisted of peripheral blood. These receptors came from a woman over 75 with acute or convalescent COVID-19. The CDR3 runs from the conserved cysteine through the conserved F or W. Fields, in order: CDR3 protein, CDR3 DNA, D gene, clone size, J gene, V gene. The D gene is left open where the match is weak. The size of a clone is reported for some rows only, either as once, few or many, or as a class for expanded clones.

CDR3: CASSGGRTYEQYF; DNA: TGCGCCAGCAGTGGAGGGAGGACTTACGAGCAGTACTTC; D: NA; size: NA; J: TRBJ2-7; V: TRBV10-2
CDR3: CASGTGGATTNEKLFF; DNA: TGTGCCAGCGGTACAGGGGGCGCAACTACTAATGAAAAACTGTTTTTT; D: TRBD1; size: NA; J: TRBJ1-4; V: TRBV6-6
CDR3: CSVYPVGGQYF; DNA: TGCAGCGTTTACCCGGTGGGAGGGCAGTACTTC; D: NA; size: NA; J: TRBJ2-7; V: TRBV29-1
CDR3: CASSDGIQSYNEQFF; DNA: TGCGCCAGCAGTGATGGCATACAATCCTACAATGAGCAGTTCTTC; D: NA; size: NA; J: TRBJ2-1; V: TRBV10-2
CDR3: CASSQVSGGSDTQYF; DNA: TGTGCCAGCAGCCAAGTCTCAGGGGGCTCAGATACGCAGTATTTT; D: TRBD1; size: NA; J: TRBJ2-3; V: TRBV3-1/TRBV3-2
CDR3: CSASGGYGTSYFNNEQFF; DNA: TGCAGTGCTAGTGGGGGATACGGGACTAGTTATTTCAACAATGAGCAGTTCTTC; D: TRBD2; size: few; J: TRBJ2-1; V: TRBV20-1
CDR3: CASSKTGTGRADTQYF; DNA: TGTGCCAGTAGTAAAACCGGGACTGGGAGAGCAGATACGCAGTATTTT; D: NA; size: NA; J: TRBJ2-3; V: TRBV19
CDR3: CASSPRGGGSQYF; DNA: TGTGCCAGCAGCCCGAGAGGGGGTGGGTCCCAGTACTTC; D: NA; size: NA; J: TRBJ2-5; V: TRBV12-3/TRBV12-4
CDR3: CATSRDRDRTGYTF; DNA: TGTGCCACCAGCAGAGATAGGGACAGGACCGGCTACACCTTC; D: TRBD1; size: NA; J: TRBJ1-2; V: TRBV15
CDR3: CASSLGGGSGGAEETQYF; DNA: TGCGCCAGCAGCTTGGGAGGTGGTAGCGGGGGGGCTGAAGAGACCCAGTACTTC; D: TRBD2; size: NA; J: TRBJ2-5; V: TRBV5-1
CDR3: CASSYTGGNQETQYF; DNA: TGTGCCAGCAGTTACACGGGGGGTAACCAAGAGACCCAGTACTTC; D: TRBD2; size: NA; J: TRBJ2-5; V: TRBV6-5
CDR3: CAISDPRHANTGELFF; DNA: TGTGCCATCAGTGACCCCCGACACGCGAACACCGGGGAGCTGTTTTTT; D: NA; size: NA; J: TRBJ2-2; V: TRBV10-3
CDR3: CSGQGAYEQYF; DNA: TGCAGCGGACAGGGGGCGTACGAGCAGTACTTC; D: TRBD1; size: NA; J: TRBJ2-7; V: TRBV29-1
CDR3: CAISTGTGGTEAFF; DNA: TGTGCCATCAGTACCGGGACAGGGGGGACTGAAGCTTTCTTT; D: TRBD1; size: NA; J: TRBJ1-1; V: TRBV10-3
CDR3: CASSIAKQAPLPQHF; DNA: TGTGCCAGTAGTATAGCCAAACAGGCCCCCTTACCCCAGCATTTT; D: NA; size: NA; J: TRBJ1-5; V: TRBV19
CDR3: CASSSGGTPGEQYF; DNA: TGTGCCAGCAGTTCCGGGGGGACGCCCGGCGAGCAGTACTTC; D: TRBD2; size: once; J: TRBJ2-7; V: TRBV27
CDR3: CASSDLTGAYSPLHF; DNA: TGTGCCAGCAGCGACTTGACAGGGGCTTATTCACCCCTCCACTTT; D: TRBD1; size: NA; J: TRBJ1-6; V: TRBV9
CDR3: CASSSDRGSGYTF; DNA: TGTGCCAGCAGTTCTGACAGGGGGTCTGGCTACACCTTC; D: TRBD1; size: NA; J: TRBJ1-2; V: TRBV27
CDR3: CASQLVGGTQYF; DNA: TGTGCCAGTCAACTCGTCGGGGGGACCCAGTACTTC; D: NA; size: NA; J: TRBJ2-5; V: TRBV2
CDR3: CASSRSGGATDTQYF; DNA: TGTGCCAGCAGTCGAAGCGGGGGGGCAACAGATACGCAGTATTTT; D: TRBD2; size: once; J: TRBJ2-3; V: TRBV9
CDR3: CASSVAGGLVEKLFF; DNA: TGTGCCAGCAGCGTCGCAGGGGGCCTGGTTGAAAAACTGTTTTTT; D: TRBD1; size: NA; J: TRBJ1-4; V: TRBV9
CDR3: CASSFSASRPGELFF; DNA: TGTGCCAGCAGCTTTTCCGCTAGCCGGCCCGGGGAGCTGTTTTTT; D: NA; size: NA; J: TRBJ2-2; V: TRBV7-2
CDR3: CASSLTGTFYNEQFF; DNA: TGTGCCAGCAGCCTTACCGGGACTTTCTACAATGAGCAGTTCTTC; D: NA; size: NA; J: TRBJ2-1; V: TRBV3-1/TRBV3-2
CDR3: CASSDDRSFTPQHF; DNA: TGTGCCAGCAGTGATGACAGGTCCTTTACTCCCCAGCATTTT; D: NA; size: NA; J: TRBJ1-5; V: TRBV6-1
CDR3: CASSPTSSSYEQYF; DNA: TGTGCCAGCTCACCAACGAGTTCCTCCTACGAGCAGTACTTC; D: NA; size: NA; J: TRBJ2-7; V: TRBV18
CDR3: CASSIGSDPPGYTF; DNA: TGTGCCAGTTCTATTGGGAGTGATCCACCTGGCTACACCTTC; D: NA; size: NA; J: TRBJ1-2; V: TRBV19
CDR3: CASSPTSGGPWETQYF; DNA: TGTGCCAGCAGCCCAACTAGCGGGGGGCCCTGGGAGACCCAGTACTTC; D: TRBD2; size: NA; J: TRBJ2-5; V: TRBV7-2
CDR3: CASSLVPSLGRPDSPLHF; DNA: TGCGCCAGCAGCTTGGTCCCCTCTCTAGGAAGGCCGGATTCACCCCTCCACTTT; D: NA; size: once; J: TRBJ1-6; V: TRBV5-1
CDR3: CAASGRTSGADTQYF; DNA: TGTGCCGCCTCTGGGAGGACTAGCGGGGCAGATACGCAGTATTTT; D: TRBD2; size: NA; J: TRBJ2-3; V: TRBV6-5
CDR3: CASTRTGPNTGELFF; DNA: TGTGCCAGCACCCGGACAGGCCCGAACACCGGGGAGCTGTTTTTT; D: TRBD1; size: NA; J: TRBJ2-2; V: TRBV7-8
CDR3: CASSLVGTSSYEQYF; DNA: TGTGCCAGCAGCTTGGTAGGGACATCCTCCTACGAGCAGTACTTC; D: NA; size: NA; J: TRBJ2-7; V: TRBV5-6
CDR3: CASSEGPGTNYGYTF; DNA: TGTGCCAGCAGTGAAGGGCCAGGGACTAACTATGGCTACACCTTC; D: NA; size: NA; J: TRBJ1-2; V: TRBV6-1
CDR3: CASSPDRAQETQYF; DNA: TGTGCCAGCTCACCGGACAGGGCCCAAGAGACCCAGTACTTC; D: TRBD1; size: NA; J: TRBJ2-5; V: TRBV18
CDR3: CASSLVPGESNNEQFF; DNA: TGCGCCAGCAGCTTGGTTCCGGGAGAATCTAACAATGAGCAGTTCTTC; D: NA; size: few; J: TRBJ2-1; V: TRBV5-1
CDR3: CASSIQGGGNLEQYF; DNA: TGTGCCAGCAGCATTCAGGGTGGGGGGAACCTCGAGCAGTACTTC; D: NA; size: NA; J: TRBJ2-7; V: TRBV9
CDR3: CASSLGRGGTETQYF; DNA: TGTGCCAGCAGCTTGGGACGCGGGGGGACCGAGACCCAGTACTTC; D: TRBD2; size: NA; J: TRBJ2-5; V: TRBV5-8
CDR3: CASSQDESGALLSYEQYF; DNA: TGTGCCAGCAGCCAAGATGAGTCGGGAGCCCTCCTGAGCTACGAGCAGTACTTC; D: NA; size: NA; J: TRBJ2-7; V: TRBV14
CDR3: CASSILGTGIQNIQYF; DNA: TGTGCCAGTAGTATTTTGGGGACAGGGATCCAAAACATTCAGTACTTC; D: TRBD1; size: NA; J: TRBJ2-4; V: TRBV19
CDR3: CASSTAAGDYGYTF; DNA: TGTGCCAGCAGTACAGCGGCGGGCGATTATGGCTACACCTTC; D: NA; size: NA; J: TRBJ1-2; V: TRBV6-5
CDR3: CASSPVSRELFF; DNA: TGTGCCAGCAGTCCCGTTTCCCGGGAGCTGTTTTTT; D: NA; size: NA; J: TRBJ2-2; V: TRBV6-6
CDR3: CASSLSGYEQYF; DNA: TGTGCCAGCAGTTTATCGGGGTACGAGCAGTACTTC; D: NA; size: NA; J: TRBJ2-7; V: TRBV28
CDR3: CASGEEGRLNEKLFF; DNA: TGCGCCAGCGGTGAGGAGGGACGGCTAAATGAAAAACTGTTTTTT; D: NA; size: NA; J: TRBJ1-4; V: TRBV5-1
CDR3: CASSPREANQPQHF; DNA: TGTGCCAGCAGCCCTCGGGAGGCCAATCAGCCCCAGCATTTT; D: NA; size: few; J: TRBJ1-5; V: TRBV7-8
CDR3: CATSRDRGTTQPQHF; DNA: TGTGCCACCAGCAGAGACAGGGGCACTACTCAGCCCCAGCATTTT; D: NA; size: NA; J: TRBJ1-5; V: TRBV15
CDR3: CASSLQGVSDTQYF; DNA: TGTGCCAGCAGCCTCCAGGGGGTTTCAGATACGCAGTATTTT; D: TRBD1; size: NA; J: TRBJ2-3; V: TRBV5-4
CDR3: CASSKGGPTGTGGDEQYF; DNA: TGTGCCAGCAGCAAAGGGGGGCCAACCGGGACAGGGGGCGACGAGCAGTACTTC; D: NA; size: NA; J: TRBJ2-7; V: TRBV21-1
CDR3: CASSPDTGQGLGGTF; DNA: TGTGCCAGCAGCCCCGATACGGGACAGGGATTAGGGGGAACCTTC; D: TRBD1; size: once; J: TRBJ1-2; V: TRBV3-1/TRBV3-2
CDR3: CASSAGTGHYGYTF; DNA: TGCGCCAGCAGTGCCGGGACAGGGCACTATGGCTACACCTTC; D: TRBD1; size: NA; J: TRBJ1-2; V: TRBV10-2
CDR3: CASRGRENTGELFF; DNA: TGTGCCAGCAGGGGCAGGGAGAACACCGGGGAGCTGTTTTTT; D: NA; size: NA; J: TRBJ2-2; V: TRBV11-3
CDR3: CASSQGKLAVDTQYF; DNA: TGTGCCAGCAGCCAAGGGAAATTAGCGGTAGATACGCAGTATTTT; D: NA; size: NA; J: TRBJ2-3; V: TRBV3-1/TRBV3-2
CDR3: CASSLEGGLSPLHF; DNA: TGTGCCAGCAGCTTAGAGGGCGGTTTGTCACCCCTCCACTTT; D: NA; size: NA; J: TRBJ1-6; V: TRBV7-3
CDR3: CASTTLGALELFF; DNA: TGTGCCAGTACCACCCTGGGGGCTTTGGAGCTGTTTTTT; D: NA; size: NA; J: TRBJ2-2; V: TRBV19
CDR3: CATSSFGRKSENEKLFF; DNA: TGTGCCACCAGCAGTTTTGGCAGGAAGTCAGAGAATGAAAAACTGTTTTTT; D: NA; size: NA; J: TRBJ1-4; V: TRBV15
CDR3: CASSPTGIQQETQYF; DNA: TGTGCCAGCAGCCCGACCGGGATTCAACAAGAGACCCAGTACTTC; D: NA; size: NA; J: TRBJ2-5; V: TRBV7-7
CDR3: CASSEASGDSNQPQHF; DNA: TGTGCCAGCAGTGAAGCTTCGGGGGATAGCAATCAGCCCCAGCATTTT; D: NA; size: few; J: TRBJ1-5; V: TRBV2